The clone carrying this TCR beta chain appeared a single time. This table comes from immunoSEQ multiplex PCR, and its TCRdb copy is limited to in-frame clones, with some not included. The sample yields about 12,000 clones, approximately 83% seen once. The data originate from a study of sequential checkpoint blockade in melanoma. Looking at the study overall: Maintenance nivolumab came after either treatment sequence.

Between the trimmed V and J ends, which lost 0 bases and 4 bases, there was a span of 8 bases. The germline gives CDR1 MNHEY, CDR2 SMNVEV (reference sequence). The CDR3 sequence is 14 residues long. Treatment specified: randomized to nivolumab then ipilimumab (arm A) or the reverse (arm B). From thawed PBMCs, live CD3+CD8+ cells negative for CD19 and CD56 were sorted. V usage is TRBV27 and J usage is TRBJ2-3; D is undetermined. This receptor was obtained from a human donor with melanoma. The sample in question was CD8+ T cells sorted from blood (inferred from file names), obtained from a patient given nivolumab and ipilimumab in sequence. CDR3 region: CASSLSRLADTQYF. In DNA form, the CDR3 reads TGTGCCAGCAGTTTATCGCGACTGGCAGATACGCAGTATTTT.